What follows are 11 T cell receptor beta chains derived from one specimen sequenced in a study of blood T cell repertoires in COVID-19. The method was immunoSEQ multiplex PCR; TCRdb's version includes in-frame clones alone and lacks a portion of them. The sample includes about 140,000 clones, around 87% of them seen just once. The sample was peripheral blood. All receptors derive from a human donor in a cohort sampled during active COVID-19.

V gene TRBV2 combines with J gene TRBJ2-7; 8 nucleotides agree with TRBD1. The V segment lost 2 bases and the J segment 3 bases; nucleotides outside the gene matches: 9. Germline V gene sequence: CDR1 SNHLY, CDR2 FYNNEI. CDR3 length: 16 residues. The CDR3 coding sequence is TGTGCCAGCAGTGAACGGTCAGGGGGCAATCGCTACGAGCAGTACTTC. Its protein is CASSERSGGNRYEQYF.

J is TRBJ2-7 and V is TRBV27; 7 bases align to TRBD1. This CDR3 spans 14 amino acids. Unmatched junction bases numbered 3, after V lost 4 bases and J lost 0 bases. Per germline, CDR1 MNHEY and CDR2 SMNVEV (reference sequence). In DNA, the CDR3 is TGTGCCAGCAGTTATGCAGGGGGCTCCTACGAGCAGTACTTC. This gives the protein CASSYAGGSYEQYF.

The rearrangement uses TRBV5-4 and TRBJ1-5, with a tentative D call TRBD1 (5 bases). Trimming removed 2 bases at V and 2 bases at J, with 20 bases between. The germline V gene has CDR1 SGHNT and CDR2 YYREEE (reference sequence). The CDR3 spans 18 residues. The CDR3 sequence is CASSFKERVGEGNQPQHF. The CDR3 DNA reads TGTGCCAGCAGCTTCAAGGAACGGGTAGGGGAAGGCAATCAGCCCCAGCATTTT.

This chain joins TRBV4-2 and TRBJ2-2, with 8 bases that match TRBD2. Losses at the gene ends were 0 bases for V and 3 bases for J; bases not matched to a gene: 6. The CDR3 runs to 17 residues. Germline CDR1 is LGHNA and CDR2 is YNFKEQ. Here the CDR3 reads CASSQDRGAGDTGELFF. The CDR3 DNA reads TGTGCCAGCAGCCAAGATAGGGGAGCGGGGGACACCGGGGAGCTGTTTTTT.

This clone occurred once. This chain links TRBV6-6 with TRBJ2-5, with a tentative D call TRBD1 (8 bases). From germline, CDR1 is MNHNY and CDR2 SVGAGI (reference sequence). This CDR3 comprises 15 residues. V lost 6 bases and J 0 bases, leaving 14 bases between the germline ends. The CDR3 DNA is TGTGCCAGCAGCACAGGGGGAGGGAACCAAGAGACCCAGTACTTC. This gives the protein CASSTGGGNQETQYF.

The J gene is TRBJ2-5, the V gene TRBV11-3, with 12 positions matching TRBD2. Germline trimming cut 1 base from V and 4 bases from J; bases unmatched to any gene: 4. Germline lookup yields CDR1 SGHNT and CDR2 YENEEA. CDR3 length: 16 amino acids. CDR3 amino acids: CASSLGTSGVGETQYF. The CDR3 DNA sequence: TGTGCCAGCAGCTTAGGGACTAGCGGGGTTGGAGAGACCCAGTACTTC. The full variable domain, its missing parts supplied by reference TRBV11-3 and TRBJ2-5, is EAGVVQSPRYKIIEKKQPVAFWCNPISGHNTLYWYLQNLGQGPELLIRYENEEAVDDSQLPKDRFSAERLKGVDSTLKIQPAELGDSAVYLCASSLGTSGVGETQYFGPGTRLLVL.

The rearrangement joins TRBV19 to TRBJ1-5; the match to TRBD1 covers 10 bases. Germline-derived CDR1 and CDR2 are LNHDA and SQIVND (reference sequence). Germline trimming cut 5 bases from V and 4 bases from J; bases unmatched to any gene: 8. The CDR3 is 16 residues long. CDR3 coding DNA: TGTGCCAGTAGTCTCCCGGGACAGGGGTCAAATCAGCCCCAGCATTTT. It codes for CASSLPGQGSNQPQHF.

This chain connects TRBV2 to TRBJ2-1; no firm D call. Germline V gene data show CDR1 as SNHLY and CDR2 as FYNNEI. Trimming pared 5 bases from V and 4 bases from J, leaving 3 bases between. There are 11 residues in the CDR3. The CDR3 region is CASSPYNEQFF. Here the CDR3 DNA reads TGTGCCAGCAGTCCGTACAATGAGCAGTTCTTC.

This clone was detected only a few times. This chain uses TRBV12-5 with TRBJ1-2; a possible D gene is TRBD1 (5 bases). Germline CDR1 and CDR2: LGHNT and FRNRAP. V lost 4 bases and J lost 4, with 13 bases in between. The CDR3 has 14 amino acids. The CDR3 nucleotides are TGTGCTAGTGGTTACCGCCGCGGGGGCTATGGCTACACCTTC. Amino acid sequence: CASGYRRGGYGYTF.

The V gene is TRBV24-1, the J gene TRBJ2-5; 14 nucleotides agree with TRBD2. The V gene end was trimmed by 6 bases and the J gene end by 5 bases; junction bases not matched to a gene: 22. Germline CDR1 is KGHDR and CDR2 is SFDVKD. The CDR3 runs 21 residues. This CDR3 reads CATSCARFPPGLAGVGETQYF. The CDR3 DNA reads TGTGCCACCAGTTGCGCGAGGTTCCCCCCGGGACTAGCGGGGGTCGGGGAGACCCAGTACTTC.

In this sample, this clone turned up once. Other DNA sequences in this sample translate to the same CDR3. CDR3 DNA: TGTGCCAGCAGCCAGATCTACGAGCAGTACTTC. Its translation: CASSQIYEQYF. V is TRBV11-2 and J is TRBJ2-7; no firm D call. The CDR3 is made up of 11 amino acids. Germline-derived CDR1 and CDR2 are SGHAT and FQNNGV. V was trimmed by 5 bases and J by 3 bases, leaving 5 bases between them.